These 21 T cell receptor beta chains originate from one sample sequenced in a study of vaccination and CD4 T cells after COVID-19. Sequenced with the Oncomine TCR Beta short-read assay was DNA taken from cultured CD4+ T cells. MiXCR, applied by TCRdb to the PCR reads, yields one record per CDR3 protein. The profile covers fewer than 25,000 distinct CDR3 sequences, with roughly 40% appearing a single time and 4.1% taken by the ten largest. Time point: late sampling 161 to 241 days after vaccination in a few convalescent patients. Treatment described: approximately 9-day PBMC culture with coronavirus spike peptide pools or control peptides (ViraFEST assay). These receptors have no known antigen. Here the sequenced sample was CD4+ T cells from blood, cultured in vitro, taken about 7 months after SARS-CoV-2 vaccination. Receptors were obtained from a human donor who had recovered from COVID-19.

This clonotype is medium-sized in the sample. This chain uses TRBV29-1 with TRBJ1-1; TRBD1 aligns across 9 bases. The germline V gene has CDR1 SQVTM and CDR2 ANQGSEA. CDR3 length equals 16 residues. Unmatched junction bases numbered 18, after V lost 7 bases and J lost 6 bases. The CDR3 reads CSAPRGQGFGGAEAFF. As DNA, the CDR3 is TGCAGCGCCCCGAGGGGACAGGGTTTTGGAGGGGCTGAAGCTTTCTTT.

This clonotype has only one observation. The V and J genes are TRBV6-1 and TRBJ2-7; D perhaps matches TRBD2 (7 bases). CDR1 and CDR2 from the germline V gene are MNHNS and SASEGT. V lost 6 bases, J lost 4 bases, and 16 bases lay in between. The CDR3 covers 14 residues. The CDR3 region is CASRKGGTAYEQYF. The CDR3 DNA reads TGTGCCAGCAGAAAGGGGGGGACTGCATACGAGCAGTACTTC.

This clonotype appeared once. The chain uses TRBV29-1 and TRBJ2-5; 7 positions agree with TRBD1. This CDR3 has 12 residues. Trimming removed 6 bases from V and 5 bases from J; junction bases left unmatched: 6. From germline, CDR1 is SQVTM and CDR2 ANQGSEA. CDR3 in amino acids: CSVGQVKETQYF. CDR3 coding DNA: TGCAGCGTCGGACAGGTCAAGGAGACCCAGTACTTC.

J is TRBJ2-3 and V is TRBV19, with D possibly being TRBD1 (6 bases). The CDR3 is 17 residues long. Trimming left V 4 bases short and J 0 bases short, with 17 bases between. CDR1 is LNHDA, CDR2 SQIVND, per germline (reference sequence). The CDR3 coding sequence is TGTGCCAGTAGTACTAGCAGAAGGGGGTCTAGCACAGATACGCAGTATTTT. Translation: CASSTSRRGSSTDTQYF.

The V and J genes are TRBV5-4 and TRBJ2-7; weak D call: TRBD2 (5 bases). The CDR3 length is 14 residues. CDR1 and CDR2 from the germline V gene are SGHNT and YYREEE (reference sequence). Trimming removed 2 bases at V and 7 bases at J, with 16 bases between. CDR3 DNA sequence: TGTGCCAGCAGCTTCTACATCAACACGGGGGAGCAGTACTTC. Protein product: CASSFYINTGEQYF.

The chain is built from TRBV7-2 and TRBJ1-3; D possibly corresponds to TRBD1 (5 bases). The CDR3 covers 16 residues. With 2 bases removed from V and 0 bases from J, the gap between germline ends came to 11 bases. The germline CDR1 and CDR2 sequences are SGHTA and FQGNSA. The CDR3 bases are TGTGCCAGCAGCTTAAAAGGGACGGGCTCTGGAAACACCATATATTTT. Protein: CASSLKGTGSGNTIYF.

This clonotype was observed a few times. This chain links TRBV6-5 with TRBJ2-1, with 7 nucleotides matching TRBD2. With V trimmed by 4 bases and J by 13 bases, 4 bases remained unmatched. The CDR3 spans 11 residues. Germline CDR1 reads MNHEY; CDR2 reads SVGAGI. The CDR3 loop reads CASSSRGIQFF. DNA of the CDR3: TGTGCCAGCAGTTCGCGGGGGATACAGTTCTTC.

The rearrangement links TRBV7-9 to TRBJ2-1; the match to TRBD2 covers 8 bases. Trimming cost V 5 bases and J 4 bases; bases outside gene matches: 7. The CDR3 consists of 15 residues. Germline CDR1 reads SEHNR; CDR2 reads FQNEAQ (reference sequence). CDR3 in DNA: TGTGCCAGCAGCCCCGGGAGGGCGAAGTACAATGAGCAGTTCTTC. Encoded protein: CASSPGRAKYNEQFF.

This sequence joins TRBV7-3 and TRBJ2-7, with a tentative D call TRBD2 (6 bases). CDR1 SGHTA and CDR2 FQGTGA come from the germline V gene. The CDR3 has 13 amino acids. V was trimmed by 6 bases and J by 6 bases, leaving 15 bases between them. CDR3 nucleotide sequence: TGTGCCAGCAGTCCGCCAGGGAGGCGCGAGCAGTACTTC. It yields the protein CASSPPGRREQYF.

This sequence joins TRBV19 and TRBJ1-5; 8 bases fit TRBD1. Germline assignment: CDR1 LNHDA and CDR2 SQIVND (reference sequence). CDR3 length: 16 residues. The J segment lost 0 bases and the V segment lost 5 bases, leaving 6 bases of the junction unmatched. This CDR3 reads CASSDRGSNSNQPQHF. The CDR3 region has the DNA TGTGCCAGTAGTGACAGGGGATCGAATAGCAATCAGCCCCAGCATTTT.

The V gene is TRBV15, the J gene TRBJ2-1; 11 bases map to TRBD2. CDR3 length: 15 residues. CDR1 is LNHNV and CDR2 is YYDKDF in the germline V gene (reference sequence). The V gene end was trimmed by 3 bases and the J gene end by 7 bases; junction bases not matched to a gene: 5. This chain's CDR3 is CATSSPSGRPNEQFF. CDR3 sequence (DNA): TGTGCCACCAGCAGCCCTAGCGGGAGGCCGAATGAGCAGTTCTTC.

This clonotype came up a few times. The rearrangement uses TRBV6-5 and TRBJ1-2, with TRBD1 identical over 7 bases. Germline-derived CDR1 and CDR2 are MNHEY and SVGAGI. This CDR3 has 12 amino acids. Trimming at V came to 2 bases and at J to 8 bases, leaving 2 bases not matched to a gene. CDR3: CASSYGQEGYTF. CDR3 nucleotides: TGTGCCAGCAGTTACGGACAGGAGGGCTACACCTTC.

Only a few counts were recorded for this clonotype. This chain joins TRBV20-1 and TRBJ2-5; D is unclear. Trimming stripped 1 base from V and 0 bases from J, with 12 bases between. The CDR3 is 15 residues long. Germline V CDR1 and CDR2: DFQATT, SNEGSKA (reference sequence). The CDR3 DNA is TGCAGTGCTAGAGCCGCTGTGGGATACCAAGAGACCCAGTACTTC. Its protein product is CSARAAVGYQETQYF.

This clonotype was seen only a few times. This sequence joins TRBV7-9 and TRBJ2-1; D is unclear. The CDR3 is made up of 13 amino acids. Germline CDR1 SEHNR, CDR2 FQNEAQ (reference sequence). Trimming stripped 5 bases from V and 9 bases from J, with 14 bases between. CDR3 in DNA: TGTGCCAGCAGCCCGCTCCTAGTCCGTGAGCAGTTCTTC. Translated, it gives CASSPLLVREQFF.

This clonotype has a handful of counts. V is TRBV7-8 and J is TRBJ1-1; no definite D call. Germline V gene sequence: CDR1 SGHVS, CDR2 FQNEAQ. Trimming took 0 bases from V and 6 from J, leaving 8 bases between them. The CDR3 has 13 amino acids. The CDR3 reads CASSLAGLAEAFF. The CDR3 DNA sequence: TGTGCCAGCAGCTTAGCGGGTTTGGCTGAAGCTTTCTTT.

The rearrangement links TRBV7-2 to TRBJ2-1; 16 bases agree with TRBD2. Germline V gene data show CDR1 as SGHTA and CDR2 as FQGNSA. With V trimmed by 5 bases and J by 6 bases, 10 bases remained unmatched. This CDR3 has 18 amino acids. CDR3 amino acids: CASSVNRGTSGRANEQFF. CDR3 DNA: TGTGCCAGCAGCGTAAACCGCGGGACTAGCGGGAGGGCCAATGAGCAGTTCTTC.

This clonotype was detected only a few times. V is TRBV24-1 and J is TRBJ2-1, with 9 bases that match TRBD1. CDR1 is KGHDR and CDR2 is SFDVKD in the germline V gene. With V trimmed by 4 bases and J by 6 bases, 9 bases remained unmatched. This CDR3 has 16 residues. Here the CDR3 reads CATSDIRDRAPNEQFF. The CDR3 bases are TGTGCCACCAGTGACATCCGGGACAGGGCTCCCAATGAGCAGTTCTTC.

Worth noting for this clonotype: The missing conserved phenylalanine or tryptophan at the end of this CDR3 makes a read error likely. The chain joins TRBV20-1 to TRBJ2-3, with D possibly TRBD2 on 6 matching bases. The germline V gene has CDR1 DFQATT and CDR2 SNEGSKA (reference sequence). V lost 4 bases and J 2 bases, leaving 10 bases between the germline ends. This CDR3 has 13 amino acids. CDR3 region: CSATTRLTDTQYL. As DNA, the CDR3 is TGCAGTGCTACGACTAGGCTCACAGATACGCAGTATCTT.

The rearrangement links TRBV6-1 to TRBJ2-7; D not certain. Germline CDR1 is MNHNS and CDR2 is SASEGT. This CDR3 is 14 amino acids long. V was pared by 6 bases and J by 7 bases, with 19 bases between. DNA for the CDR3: TGTGCCAGCAGGATAGACATCGGCGGTGGGGAGCAGTACTTC. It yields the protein CASRIDIGGGEQYF.

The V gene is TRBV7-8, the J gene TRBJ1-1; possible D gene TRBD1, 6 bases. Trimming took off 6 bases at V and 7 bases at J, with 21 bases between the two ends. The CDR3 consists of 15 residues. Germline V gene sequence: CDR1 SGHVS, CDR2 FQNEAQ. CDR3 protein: CASSPKGGWGGEAFF. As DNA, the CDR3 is TGTGCCAGCAGTCCAAAGGGGGGGTGGGGGGGTGAAGCTTTCTTT.

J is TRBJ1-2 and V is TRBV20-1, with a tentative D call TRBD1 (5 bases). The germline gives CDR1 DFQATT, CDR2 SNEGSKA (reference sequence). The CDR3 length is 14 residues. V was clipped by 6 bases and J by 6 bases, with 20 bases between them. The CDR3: CSAIHRTARDGYTF. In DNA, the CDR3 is TGCAGTGCGATACACAGGACGGCTCGGGATGGCTACACCTTC.